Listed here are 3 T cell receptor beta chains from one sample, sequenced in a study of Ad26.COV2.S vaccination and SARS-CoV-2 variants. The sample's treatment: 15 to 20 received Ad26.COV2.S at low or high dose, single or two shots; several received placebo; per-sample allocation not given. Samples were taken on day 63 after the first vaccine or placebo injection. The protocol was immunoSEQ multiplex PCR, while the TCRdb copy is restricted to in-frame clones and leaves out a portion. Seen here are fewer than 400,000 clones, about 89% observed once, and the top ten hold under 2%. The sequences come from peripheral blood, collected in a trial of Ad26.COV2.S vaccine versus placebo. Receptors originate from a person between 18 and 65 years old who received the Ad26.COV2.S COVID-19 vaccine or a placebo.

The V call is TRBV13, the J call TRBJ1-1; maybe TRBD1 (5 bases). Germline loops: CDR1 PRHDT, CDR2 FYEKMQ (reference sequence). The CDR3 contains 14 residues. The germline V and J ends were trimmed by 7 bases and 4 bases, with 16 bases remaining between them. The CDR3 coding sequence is TGTGCCAGCACCTCGGGGCGGGGAGGCACTGAAGCTTTCTTT. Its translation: CASTSGRGGTEAFF.

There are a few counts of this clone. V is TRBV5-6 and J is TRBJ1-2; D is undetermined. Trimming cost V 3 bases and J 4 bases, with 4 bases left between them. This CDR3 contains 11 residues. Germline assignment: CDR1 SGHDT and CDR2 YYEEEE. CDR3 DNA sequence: TGTGCCAGCAGCTCCTTCTATGGCTACACCTTC. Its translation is CASSSFYGYTF.

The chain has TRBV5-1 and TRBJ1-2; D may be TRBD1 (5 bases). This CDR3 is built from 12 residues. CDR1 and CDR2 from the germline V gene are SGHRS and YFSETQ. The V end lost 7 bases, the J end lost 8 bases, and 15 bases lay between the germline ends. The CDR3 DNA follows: TGCGCCAGCTTCCTGGGGCGAGCGGGCTACACCTTC. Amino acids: CASFLGRAGYTF.